The 24 T cell receptor beta chains reported below all come from one sample, sequenced in a study of blood T cell repertoires in COVID-19. The protocol was immunoSEQ multiplex PCR, while the TCRdb copy is restricted to in-frame clones and leaves out a portion. The table shows tens of thousands of clones, with roughly four fifths occurring only once. Sequencing input: peripheral blood. These receptors were obtained from a man between 65 and 85 years old with COVID-19, enrolled during active disease.

The V gene is TRBV4-3, the J gene TRBJ2-7, with 7 nucleotides matching TRBD1. The junction had 9 bases not matched to a gene; V was cut back by 3 bases and J by 4 bases. CDR3 length equals 15 residues. CDR1 is LGHNA and CDR2 is YSLEER in the germline V gene. This CDR3 reads CASSQAWDSSYEQYF. The CDR3 DNA reads TGCGCCAGCAGCCAGGCCTGGGACAGCTCTTACGAGCAGTACTTC.

The chain has TRBV27 and TRBJ2-7; D not certain. Per the germline V gene, CDR1 is MNHEY and CDR2 is SMNVEV (reference sequence). This CDR3 has 13 amino acids. The V and J ends lost 6 bases and 4 bases respectively, with 13 bases between them. This CDR3 is CASSRGLWYEQYF. The CDR3 nucleotides are TGTGCCAGCAGCCGCGGTCTTTGGTACGAGCAGTACTTC.

V usage is TRBV27 and J usage is TRBJ2-2, with 7 bases aligning to TRBD2. The ends lost 4 bases at V and 8 bases at J; junction bases unmatched: 7. This CDR3 has 14 residues. Germline CDR1 is MNHEY and CDR2 is SMNVEV (reference sequence). In nucleotides, the CDR3 is TGTGCCAGCAGTTCGGGACTACCCTGGGGGGAGCTGTTTTTT. Protein: CASSSGLPWGELFF.

This chain joins TRBV6-2 or TRBV6-3 and TRBJ2-2; D call uncertain. Trimming took 5 bases from V and 6 from J, leaving 7 bases between them. The length of the CDR3 is 12 residues. The germline gives CDR1 MNHEY, CDR2 SVGEGT. CDR3 in DNA: TGTGCCAGCAGTATCCATGCCGGGGAGCTGTTTTTT. This sequence encodes CASSIHAGELFF.

The chain combines TRBV5-1 with TRBJ2-1; TRBD2 is a possible D gene (7 bases). CDR3 length equals 18 residues. V lost 4 bases to trimming and J lost 0 bases, with 20 bases between them. CDR1 SGHRS and CDR2 YFSETQ come from the germline V gene. CDR3 nucleotides: TGCGCCAGCAGCCAGGGGATAAATGGCGGGAGCTCCTACAATGAGCAGTTCTTC. This codes for CASSQGINGGSSYNEQFF.

The rearrangement uses TRBV7-2 and TRBJ2-7; 8 positions match TRBD1. The CDR3 is 17 amino acids. Per germline, CDR1 SGHTA and CDR2 FQGNSA. Germline trimming cut 1 base from V and 0 bases from J; bases unmatched to any gene: 8. CDR3 DNA: TGTGCCAGCAGCTTAGTAGGGCAGGGGGCGAGCTCCTACGAGCAGTACTTC. Its translation is CASSLVGQGASSYEQYF.

The V call is TRBV15, the J call TRBJ1-2; D is uncertain. The germline CDR1 and CDR2 sequences are LNHNV and YYDKDF (reference sequence). The V and J ends lost 2 bases and 1 base respectively, with 8 bases between them. This CDR3 comprises 14 residues. In DNA, the CDR3 is TGTGCCACCAGCAGAACAGCGGGTAACTATGGCTACACCTTC. Protein product: CATSRTAGNYGYTF. Together with reference TRBV15 and TRBJ1-2, the CDR3 gives the full variable domain: DAMVIQNPRYQVTQFGKPVTLSCSQTLNHNVMYWYQQKSSQAPKLLFHYYDKDFNNEADTPDNFQSRRPNTSFCFLDIRSPGLGDTAMYLCATSRTAGNYGYTFGSGTRLTVV.

V and J are TRBV19 and TRBJ1-3; tentative D call: TRBD1 (6 bases). V lost 2 bases and J lost 0, with 11 bases in between. Per germline, CDR1 LNHDA and CDR2 SQIVND (reference sequence). The CDR3 is made up of 16 amino acids. CDR3 nucleotides: TGTGCCAGTAGTATACTCAGGGGCAACTCTGGAAACACCATATATTTT. Encoded protein: CASSILRGNSGNTIYF.

The chain couples TRBV28 to TRBJ2-7; 10 nucleotides match TRBD1. Germline V gene lookup returns CDR1 MDHEN and CDR2 SYDVKM. The CDR3 is 15 residues long. After removal of 7 bases from V and 3 bases from J, the junction contained 9 bases not matched to a gene. The CDR3 nucleotides read TGTGCCAGCAACCCCGGGGGACAGGGGAGCTACGAGCAGTACTTC. Its protein product is CASNPGGQGSYEQYF.

The CDR3 DNA follows: TGTGCCAGCAGCCTTACTCCCGGGACGGGGGACACTGAAGCTTTCTTT. This translates into CASSLTPGTGDTEAFF. The genes are TRBV27 and TRBJ1-1, with D perhaps TRBD1 (5 bases). Germline CDR1 reads MNHEY; CDR2 reads SMNVEV (reference sequence). V lost 6 bases, J lost 3 bases, and 20 bases lay in between. This CDR3 is built from 16 residues.

This clone was counted once. The V and J genes are TRBV19 and TRBJ1-1; D is ambiguous. This CDR3 has 14 residues. Germline CDR1 is LNHDA and CDR2 is SQIVND (reference sequence). Trimming removed 4 bases at V and 6 bases at J, with 15 bases between. Here the CDR3 DNA reads TGTGCCAGTAGTAACCCTCCGGTGCCCGCTGAAGCTTTCTTT. This translates into CASSNPPVPAEAFF. The full variable domain, in which reference TRBV19 and TRBJ1-1 provide the parts outside the CDR3, is DGGITQSPKYLFRKEGQNVTLSCEQNLNHDAMYWYRQDPGQGLRLIYYSQIVNDFQKGDIAEGYSVSREKKESFPLTVTSAQKNPTAFYLCASSNPPVPAEAFFGQGTRLTVV.

The rearrangement uses TRBV7-9 and TRBJ2-3; D might be TRBD2 (6 bases). Germline CDR1 and CDR2: SEHNR and FQNEAQ (reference sequence). The CDR3 consists of 13 residues. Trimming cost V 1 base and J 6 bases, with 8 bases left between them. The CDR3 sequence is CASSLDRGDTQYF. In nucleotides, the CDR3 is TGTGCCAGCAGCTTAGACCGGGGGGATACGCAGTATTTT.

The chain couples TRBV27 to TRBJ2-1; 11 bases agree with TRBD1. Trimming cost V 5 bases and J 3 bases; bases outside gene matches: 6. The CDR3 loop spans 16 amino acids. Germline V gives CDR1 MNHEY, CDR2 SMNVEV (reference sequence). The CDR3 reads CASSPTGTGGYNEQFF. The CDR3 DNA is TGTGCCAGCAGTCCGACCGGGACAGGGGGCTACAATGAGCAGTTCTTC.

The rearrangement joins TRBV30 to TRBJ1-5; D is uncertain. This CDR3 is 17 amino acids long. Trimming stripped 0 bases from V and 0 bases from J, with 15 bases between. Germline V gene lookup returns CDR1 GTSNPN and CDR2 SVGIG (reference sequence). CDR3 sequence reads: CAWSVASAVHSNQPQHF. The CDR3 DNA reads TGTGCCTGGAGTGTAGCGTCGGCGGTTCATAGCAATCAGCCCCAGCATTTT. The entire variable domain, with the rest obtained from reference TRBV30 and TRBJ1-5, is as follows: SQTIHQWPATLVQPVGSPLSLECTVEGTSNPNLYWYRQAAGRGLQLLFYSVGIGQISSEVPQNLSASRPQDRQFILSSKKLLLSDSGFYLCAWSVASAVHSNQPQHFGDGTRLSIL.

The chain combines TRBV18 with TRBJ1-5; the D gene is possibly TRBD1 (5 bases). CDR3 length: 16 amino acids. V was shortened by 1 base and J by 0 bases, with 10 bases between the two germline ends. The germline gives CDR1 KGHSH, CDR2 LQKENI. The CDR3 spells CASSPQGLGSNQPQHF. CDR3 DNA: TGTGCCAGCTCACCACAGGGGTTAGGTAGCAATCAGCCCCAGCATTTT.

The chain is built from TRBV27 and TRBJ1-6; TRBD1 aligns across 8 bases. The V gene end was trimmed by 5 bases and the J gene end by 8 bases; junction bases not matched to a gene: 8. CDR3 length equals 15 residues. Germline V lookup: CDR1 MNHEY, CDR2 SMNVEV (reference sequence). CDR3 DNA sequence: TGTGCCAGCAGTAGCAGGACAGGGCTAGATTCACCCCTCCACTTT. Amino acid sequence: CASSSRTGLDSPLHF.

The chain couples TRBV20-1 to TRBJ1-5; a possible D gene is TRBD1 (5 bases). The CDR3 loop spans 11 amino acids. Germline V gene data show CDR1 as DFQATT and CDR2 as SNEGSKA (reference sequence). V shed 6 bases and J shed 6 bases, with 9 bases lying between them. The CDR3 DNA follows: TGCAGTGCCACGGGGGGTCAGCCCCAGCATTTT. This encodes CSATGGQPQHF.

This chain connects TRBV11-1 to TRBJ1-1; no reliable D call. The V and J ends lost 2 bases and 6 bases respectively, with 7 bases between them. The CDR3 spans 12 residues. Germline V CDR1 and CDR2: SGHAT, FQDESV (reference sequence). CDR3 protein: CASSLLAPEAFF. CDR3 DNA sequence: TGTGCCAGCAGCTTACTCGCGCCTGAAGCTTTCTTT. The full variable domain, rest sourced from reference TRBV11-1 and TRBJ1-1, is EAEVAQSPRYKITEKSQAVAFWCDPISGHATLYWYRQILGQGPELLVQFQDESVVDDSQLPKDRFSAERLKGVDSTLKIQPAELGDSAMYLCASSLLAPEAFFGQGTRLTVV.

The chain couples TRBV27 to TRBJ1-2; 9 bases fit TRBD1. This CDR3 comprises 14 residues. With V trimmed by 6 bases and J by 8 bases, 10 bases remained unmatched. The germline CDR1 and CDR2 sequences are MNHEY and SMNVEV (reference sequence). In DNA, the CDR3 is TGTGCCAGCAGCCAAGGGGTACAGGGGGCAGGCTACACCTTC. It codes for CASSQGVQGAGYTF.

The chain is built from TRBV6-6 and TRBJ2-6, with TRBD1 identical over 9 bases. Germline loops: CDR1 MNHNY, CDR2 SVGAGI (reference sequence). This CDR3 has 19 residues. With 5 bases clipped from V and 12 bases from J, the junction kept 23 bases outside the gene matches. CDR3 in amino acids: CASSQPSKRTGVKGSVLTF. The CDR3 DNA reads TGTGCCAGCAGTCAACCCTCAAAACGGACAGGGGTTAAGGGCAGCGTCCTGACTTTC.

The chain employs TRBV6-2 or TRBV6-3 and TRBJ1-1; possible D gene TRBD1, 5 bases. The CDR3 is 13 residues long. Trimming took off 2 bases at V and 7 bases at J, with 11 bases between the two ends. CDR1 MNHEY and CDR2 SVGEGT come from the germline V gene. The chain's CDR3 is CASSYGADLEAFF. The CDR3, as DNA: TGTGCCAGCAGTTACGGGGCAGATCTTGAAGCTTTCTTT.

V gene TRBV18 combines with J gene TRBJ1-5; D remains ambiguous. The CDR3 is 15 residues long. The germline CDR1 and CDR2 sequences are KGHSH and LQKENI. The ends were cut back, 3 bases at V and 4 bases at J, with 13 bases in the middle. CDR3 DNA: TGTGCCAGCTCACCCCTTGGAGGTACGAATCAGCCCCAGCATTTT. Protein: CASSPLGGTNQPQHF.

The chain links TRBV19 to TRBJ2-5; unclear D gene. The CDR3 runs 14 residues. Germline V gene sequence: CDR1 LNHDA, CDR2 SQIVND (reference sequence). The ends were cut back, 1 base at V and 1 base at J, with 7 bases in the middle. CDR3 protein: CASSIVALQETQYF. CDR3 nucleotide sequence: TGTGCCAGTAGTATAGTGGCTCTCCAAGAGACCCAGTACTTC.

The CDR3 nucleotides are TGTGCCAGTAGTACCAGGGTGAGCACTGAAGCTTTCTTT. It encodes CASSTRVSTEAFF. The chain employs TRBV19 and TRBJ1-1; possibly TRBD1 for D (5 bases). The CDR3 totals 13 residues. Germline CDR1 reads LNHDA; CDR2 reads SQIVND (reference sequence). Trimming shortened V by 4 bases and J by 4 bases, and 10 bases separated the two germline ends.